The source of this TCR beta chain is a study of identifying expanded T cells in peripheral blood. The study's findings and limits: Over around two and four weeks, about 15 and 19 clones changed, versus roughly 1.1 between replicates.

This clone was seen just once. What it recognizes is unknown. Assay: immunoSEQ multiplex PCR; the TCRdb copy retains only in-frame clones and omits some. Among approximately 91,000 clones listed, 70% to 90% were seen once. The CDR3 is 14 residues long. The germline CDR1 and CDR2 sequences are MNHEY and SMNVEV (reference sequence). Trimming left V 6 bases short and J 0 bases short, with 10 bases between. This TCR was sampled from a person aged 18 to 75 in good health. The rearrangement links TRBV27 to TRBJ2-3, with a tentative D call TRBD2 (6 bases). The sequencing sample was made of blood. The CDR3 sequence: CASRAGTSTDTQYF. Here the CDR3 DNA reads TGTGCCAGCAGAGCGGGTACTAGCACAGATACGCAGTATTTT.